What follows are 12 T cell receptor beta chains derived from one specimen sequenced in a study of regulatory T cells in long-lasting Graves disease. Arm-PCR of CDR3 regions and iRepertoire HTBI primers were used to build TCR beta libraries. TCRdb reprocessed the multiplex PCR reads with MiXCR, giving one entry per CDR3 protein. Among 380,000 or so distinct CDR3 sequences, around 15% were seen once, and the ten largest hold around 21%. The time point was: newly diagnosed GD, antithyroid drugs for less than 3 months. Making the TCR library involved RNA that had been extracted from PBMCs. The data were also submitted as part of a second study, on T cells in Graves' hyperthyroidism and ophthalmopathy.

The input for sequencing was peripheral blood mononuclear cells (PBMCs), taken at new diagnosis, from a patient treated with antithyroid drugs. The source is a woman younger than 35 with Graves disease.

This clonotype was seen many times. This chain connects TRBV11-2 to TRBJ2-2; TRBD1 aligns across 7 bases. The germline V gene encodes CDR1 SGHAT and CDR2 FQNNGV. V was clipped by 5 bases and J by 9 bases; unmatched bases: 9. CDR3 size: 14 residues. CDR3 nucleotides: TGTGCCAGCAGCGATAGACAGGGTGGCCGGGAGCTGTTTTTT. Protein: CASSDRQGGRELFF.

This clonotype came up many times. The chain couples TRBV2 to TRBJ1-5, with a tentative D call TRBD1 (5 bases). The CDR3 loop spans 16 amino acids. The germline V and J ends were trimmed by 0 bases and 8 bases, with 17 bases remaining between them. From germline, CDR1 is SNHLY and CDR2 FYNNEI. DNA of the CDR3: TGTGCCAGCAGTGAAGCGCTTCTGTCAGGACAAGAGCCCCAGCATTTT. Translated, it gives CASSEALLSGQEPQHF.

The sample holds many counts of this clonotype. V usage is TRBV7-9 and J usage is TRBJ2-1; 13 nucleotides align to TRBD2. This CDR3 has 17 amino acids. Germline lookup yields CDR1 SEHNR and CDR2 FQNEAQ (reference sequence). With 6 bases clipped from V and 3 bases from J, the junction kept 8 bases outside the gene matches. DNA for the CDR3: TGTGCCAGCAGACACGGACTAGCGGGGGCAGGCTACAATGAGCAGTTCTTC. It translates to CASRHGLAGAGYNEQFF.

This clonotype has a count of ten or more. This chain joins TRBV4-1 and TRBJ1-1; D is perhaps TRBD1 (5 bases). Trimming stripped 1 base from V and 3 bases from J, with 12 bases between. Germline loops: CDR1 MGHRA, CDR2 YSYEKL. This CDR3 is built from 15 residues. The chain's CDR3 is CASSQGDQLYTEAFF. CDR3 nucleotides: TGCGCCAGCAGCCAAGGGGACCAGTTATACACTGAAGCTTTCTTT.

The table lists this clonotype with a few counts. V is TRBV7-2 and J is TRBJ1-1; 7 bases are a match to TRBD1. CDR3 length: 14 residues. The junction had 13 bases not matched to a gene; V was cut back by 8 bases and J by 7 bases. The germline V gene encodes CDR1 SGHTA and CDR2 FQGNSA. The CDR3: CASVRLVGQFEAFF. DNA of the CDR3: TGTGCCAGCGTCCGTTTGGTGGGACAGTTTGAAGCTTTCTTT.

This clonotype was counted between two and nine times. V is TRBV7-8 and J is TRBJ2-7, with TRBD1 as a possible D gene (5 bases). Trimming stripped 0 bases from V and 3 bases from J, with 12 bases between. CDR3 length: 15 residues. The germline gives CDR1 SGHVS, CDR2 FQNEAQ. CDR3 protein: CASSLALDKNYEQYF. CDR3 DNA: TGTGCCAGCAGCTTAGCGTTGGACAAGAACTACGAGCAGTACTTC.

On this clonotype itself: A much more abundant neighbour one base away suggests this may be a read error. V gene TRBV3-1 combines with J gene TRBJ1-5, with TRBD1 as a possible D gene (6 bases). The CDR3 length is 17 residues. Germline loops: CDR1 LGHDT, CDR2 YNNKEL (reference sequence). Here the CDR3 reads CASSQDIGGVDNQPRHF. In DNA, the CDR3 is TGTGCCAGCAGCCAAGATATAGGGGGGGTTGACAATCAGCCCCGGCATTTT.

About this clonotype itself: At one boundary the junction diverges from the germline segment, which might be a read error. The genes are TRBV30 and TRBJ2-1, with 9 nucleotides matching TRBD2. The germline V gene has CDR1 GTSNPN and CDR2 SVGIG (reference sequence). The CDR3 has 16 amino acids. The chain's CDR3 is CARSLLAGLGRGEQFF. CDR3 coding DNA: TGTGCCAGGAGTCTTCTAGCGGGATTAGGCCGGGGTGAGCAGTTCTTC.

This clonotype has at least ten counts. This chain connects TRBV28 to TRBJ1-5, with 7 positions matching TRBD1. Germline V CDR1 and CDR2: MDHEN, SYDVKM. V was pared by 6 bases and J by 5 bases, with 10 bases of the junction left unmatched. The CDR3 has 15 amino acids. The CDR3 protein is CASRPRPGQYQPQHF. The DNA of the CDR3 is TGTGCCAGCAGACCGAGACCGGGACAGTATCAGCCCCAGCATTTT.

The table lists this clonotype with a few counts. This chain uses TRBV7-9 with TRBJ1-5; tentative D call: TRBD1 (5 bases). V lost 1 base to trimming and J lost 3 bases, with 13 bases between them. The CDR3 contains 16 residues. Germline assignment: CDR1 SEHNR and CDR2 FQNEAQ (reference sequence). DNA for the CDR3: TGTGCCAGCAGCTTAGACCAGGGCGGGTTCAATCAGCCCCAGCATTTT. Amino acid sequence: CASSLDQGGFNQPQHF.

V is TRBV4-2 and J is TRBJ1-6; no firm D call. V lost 2 bases, J lost 7 bases, and 9 bases lay in between. CDR1 and CDR2 from the germline V gene are LGHNA and YNFKEQ. The CDR3 is 14 residues long. This CDR3 is CASSQSSQNSPLHF. The CDR3 bases are TGTGCCAGCAGCCAATCAAGCCAAAATTCACCCCTCCACTTT.

At least ten counts were recorded for this clonotype. This chain uses TRBV20-1 with TRBJ2-5; maybe TRBD2 (5 bases). This CDR3 comprises 16 residues. The germline V and J ends were trimmed by 0 bases and 0 bases, with 14 bases remaining between them. Germline loops: CDR1 DFQATT, CDR2 SNEGSKA (reference sequence). CDR3: CSARDGGGRYQETQYF. The DNA for the CDR3 is TGCAGTGCTAGAGATGGTGGCGGGCGCTACCAAGAGACCCAGTACTTC.